Listed here are 18 T cell receptor beta chains from one sample, sequenced in a study of CD8 T cells in Susac syndrome. RNA, at 0.5 to 1 ug, was reverse transcribed with random hexamers. TCRdb analysed the immunoSEQ multiplex PCR reads with MiXCR anew, one entry per CDR3 protein. The data contain roughly 200,000 distinct CDR3 sequences, just under 95% of them singletons. Sequencing input: CD4+ T cells from PBMCs. These receptors came from a human donor with multiple sclerosis.

The chain carries TRBV3-1 and TRBJ1-2, with D hard to call. The V end lost 0 bases, the J end lost 8 bases, and 4 bases lay between the germline ends. Germline-derived CDR1 and CDR2 are LGHDT and YNNKEL (reference sequence). CDR3 length equals 11 residues. The CDR3 reads CASSQEKGYTF. The CDR3 DNA follows: TGTGCCAGCAGCCAAGAGAAAGGCTACACCTTC.

The genes are TRBV9 and TRBJ2-6; D remains unclear. With 1 base removed from V and 2 bases from J, the gap between germline ends came to 7 bases. The V gene's germline CDR1 is SGDLS and CDR2 YYNGEE. The CDR3 extends over 15 amino acids. DNA of the CDR3: TGTGCCAGCAGCGTACGTACAACTGGGGCCAACGTCCTGACTTTC. Protein: CASSVRTTGANVLTF.

For the CDR3, the DNA is TGTGCCAGCAGCCAAGACCCCAGTTCGTCCAGGCCGCAGTATTTT. It yields the protein CASSQDPSSSRPQYF. The chain combines TRBV14 with TRBJ2-3; D gene unclear. The CDR3 consists of 15 residues. Germline V gene sequence: CDR1 SGHDN, CDR2 FVKESK. Trimming removed 0 bases at V and 10 bases at J, with 17 bases between.

This chain uses TRBV20-1 with TRBJ1-4; 10 nucleotides align to TRBD1. CDR1 and CDR2 from the germline V gene are DFQATT and SNEGSKA (reference sequence). Trimming removed 5 bases from V and 0 bases from J; junction bases left unmatched: 0. The CDR3 totals 14 residues. CDR3 nucleotides: TGCAGTGCTGGACAGGGGGCAACTAATGAAAAACTGTTTTTT. This translates into CSAGQGATNEKLFF.

The rearrangement uses TRBV3-1 and TRBJ1-1, with D perhaps TRBD1 (5 bases). CDR3 length: 14 residues. Per germline, CDR1 LGHDT and CDR2 YNNKEL (reference sequence). Trimming cost V 1 base and J 4 bases, with 10 bases left between them. CDR3 region: CASSQGGRATEAFF. The CDR3 coding sequence is TGTGCCAGCAGCCAAGGAGGCAGGGCCACTGAAGCTTTCTTT.

V gene TRBV24-1 combines with J gene TRBJ2-7, with TRBD1 matching 7 bases. Trimming cost V 0 bases and J 3 bases; bases outside gene matches: 7. The CDR3 length is 16 residues. CDR1 and CDR2 (germline): KGHDR, SFDVKD. Here the CDR3 DNA reads TGTGCCACCAGTGATTTGCAAGGACAGGCCCACTACGAGCAGTACGTC. Its translation: CATSDLQGQAHYEQYV.

This clonotype has only a few counts. The chain couples TRBV29-1 to TRBJ2-7, with 9 nucleotides matching TRBD1. The CDR3 spans 14 residues. Germline V gene sequence: CDR1 SQVTM, CDR2 ANQGSEA. The V and J ends lost 1 base and 2 bases, in that order; junction bases with no gene match: 3. In DNA, the CDR3 is TGCAGCGTTGAAGGTGACAGGGGGACCTACGAGCAGTACTTC. This codes for CSVEGDRGTYEQYF.

The chain uses TRBV3-1 and TRBJ2-7; D remains unclear. V was shortened by 3 bases and J by 5 bases, with 11 bases between the two germline ends. Germline loops: CDR1 LGHDT, CDR2 YNNKEL (reference sequence). This CDR3 is built from 13 residues. The CDR3 region is CASSQGLPHEQYV. In nucleotides, the CDR3 is TGTGCCAGCAGCCAGGGCCTCCCGCACGAGCAGTACGTC.

The genes are TRBV11-2 and TRBJ2-7; unclear D gene. V lost 0 bases to trimming and J lost 3 bases, with 15 bases between them. This CDR3 region has 16 residues. Germline V gene sequence: CDR1 SGHAT, CDR2 FQNNGV. The CDR3 sequence is CASSLERSPTHYEQYF. The CDR3 DNA sequence: TGTGCCAGCAGCTTAGAAAGATCGCCAACCCACTACGAGCAGTACTTC.

This clonotype occurred once. The V gene is TRBV15, the J gene TRBJ2-5; perhaps TRBD2 as D (5 bases). Looked up from germline, CDR1 is LNHNV and CDR2 is YYDKDF (reference sequence). Trimming left V 0 bases short and J 5 bases short, with 13 bases between. The CDR3 covers 15 residues. Here the CDR3 reads CATSRDKTEVETQYF. CDR3 in DNA: TGTGCCACCAGCAGAGACAAGACGGAGGTGGAGACCCAGTACTTC.

The chain uses TRBV5-1 and TRBJ1-2, with D possibly matching TRBD1 (6 bases). Trimming took 0 bases from V and 5 from J, leaving 14 bases between them. The CDR3 runs to 15 residues. CDR1 is SGHRS, CDR2 YFSETQ, per germline. Here the CDR3 DNA reads TGCGCCAGCAGCTTGGCCTCCGGAACAGGGTATGGCTACACCTTC. As protein: CASSLASGTGYGYTF.

There are a few counts of this clonotype. This chain joins TRBV2 and TRBJ2-3; no clear D gene. Per the germline V gene, CDR1 is SNHLY and CDR2 is FYNNEI. The CDR3 sequence is 12 residues long. The V end was cut by 4 bases, the J end by 6 bases, with 8 bases between. The DNA of the CDR3 is TGTGCCAGCAGTGTTCTTGCGGATACGCAGTATTTT. Residues: CASSVLADTQYF. Variable domain in full (rest from reference TRBV2 and TRBJ2-3): EPEVTQTPSHQVTQMGQEVILRCVPISNHLYFYWYRQILGQKVEFLVSFYNNEISEKSEIFDDQFSVERPDGSNFTLKIRSTKLEDSAMYFCASSVLADTQYFGPGTRLTVL.

The chain is built from TRBV30 and TRBJ1-1; D may be TRBD1 (5 bases). This CDR3 has 13 amino acids. The V and J ends lost 3 bases and 2 bases respectively, with 10 bases between them. Per germline, CDR1 GTSNPN and CDR2 SVGIG (reference sequence). The CDR3 reads CAWSGDGNTEAFF. The CDR3 bases are TGTGCCTGGAGCGGGGACGGTAACACTGAAGCTTTCTTT. The full variable domain, rest sourced from reference TRBV30 and TRBJ1-1, is SQTIHQWPATLVQPVGSPLSLECTVEGTSNPNLYWYRQAAGRGLQLLFYSVGIGQISSEVPQNLSASRPQDRQFILSSKKLLLSDSGFYLCAWSGDGNTEAFFGQGTRLTVV.

V usage is TRBV9 and J usage is TRBJ2-3; a possible D gene is TRBD1 (5 bases). This CDR3 contains 15 residues. V lost 0 bases and J lost 3, with 11 bases in between. The V gene's germline CDR1 is SGDLS and CDR2 YYNGEE. CDR3 sequence reads: CASSVVTVGTDTQYF. As DNA, the CDR3 is TGTGCCAGCAGCGTAGTGACAGTCGGGACAGATACGCAGTATTTT.

This chain links TRBV30 with TRBJ2-7; D possibly corresponds to TRBD1 (5 bases). This CDR3 contains 16 residues. The ends were cut back, 3 bases at V and 2 bases at J, with 20 bases in the middle. Germline V gene sequence: CDR1 GTSNPN, CDR2 SVGIG (reference sequence). CDR3 residues: CAWSDKRDSRAYEQYF. For the CDR3, the DNA is TGTGCCTGGAGCGATAAAAGAGACAGTAGGGCCTACGAGCAGTACTTC.

This chain uses TRBV29-1 with TRBJ2-3, with D maybe TRBD2 (6 bases). The V end was cut by 7 bases, the J end by 5 bases, with 10 bases between. Germline V lookup: CDR1 SQVTM, CDR2 ANQGSEA. The CDR3 covers 11 residues. The CDR3 DNA follows: TGCAGCGGGGGGGTCGGAGATACGCAGTATTTT. Translation: CSGGVGDTQYF.

The chain couples TRBV28 to TRBJ1-5; 11 bases are shared with TRBD1. In germline, CDR1 is MDHEN, CDR2 SYDVKM. The CDR3 has 15 amino acids. The junction had 4 bases not matched to a gene; V was cut back by 6 bases and J by 3 bases. The CDR3 DNA follows: TGTGCCAGCAGCCTGGGACAGGGGGACAATCAGCCCCAGCATTTT. It encodes CASSLGQGDNQPQHF.

V is TRBV18 and J is TRBJ2-5, with 7 positions matching TRBD2. CDR1 is KGHSH and CDR2 is LQKENI in the germline V gene. This CDR3 has 15 residues. The junction had 5 bases not matched to a gene; V was cut back by 1 base and J by 3 bases. The CDR3 region is CASSPRQAGEETQYF. Written as DNA, the CDR3 is TGTGCCAGCTCACCACGTCAGGCGGGGGAAGAGACCCAGTACTTC.